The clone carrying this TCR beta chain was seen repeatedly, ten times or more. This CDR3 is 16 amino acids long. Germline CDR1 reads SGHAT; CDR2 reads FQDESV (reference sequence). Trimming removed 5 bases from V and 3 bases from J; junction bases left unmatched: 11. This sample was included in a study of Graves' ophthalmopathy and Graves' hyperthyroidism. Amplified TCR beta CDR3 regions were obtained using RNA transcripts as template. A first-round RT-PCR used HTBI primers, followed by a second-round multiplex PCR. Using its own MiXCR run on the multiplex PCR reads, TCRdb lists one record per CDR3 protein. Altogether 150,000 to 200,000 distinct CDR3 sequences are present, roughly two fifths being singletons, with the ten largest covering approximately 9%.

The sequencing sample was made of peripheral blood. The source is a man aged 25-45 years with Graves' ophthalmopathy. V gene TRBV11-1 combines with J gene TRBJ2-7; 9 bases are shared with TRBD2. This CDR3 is CASSNIGASGDYEQYF. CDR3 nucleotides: TGTGCCAGCAGCAATATAGGGGCTAGCGGGGACTACGAGCAGTACTTC.